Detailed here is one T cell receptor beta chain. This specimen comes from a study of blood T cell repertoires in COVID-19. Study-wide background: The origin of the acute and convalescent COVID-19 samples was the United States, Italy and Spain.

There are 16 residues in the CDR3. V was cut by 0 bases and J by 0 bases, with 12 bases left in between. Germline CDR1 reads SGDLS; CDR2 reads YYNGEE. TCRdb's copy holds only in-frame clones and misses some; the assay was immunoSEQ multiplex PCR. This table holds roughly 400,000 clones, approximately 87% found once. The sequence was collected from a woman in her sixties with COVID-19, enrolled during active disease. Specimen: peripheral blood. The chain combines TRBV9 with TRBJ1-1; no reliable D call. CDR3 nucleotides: TGTGCCAGCAGCGTAGTAGGCGGTTCCATGAACACTGAAGCTTTCTTT. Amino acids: CASSVVGGSMNTEAFF.